This entry features one T cell receptor beta chain sequence. These data are taken from a study of T cell changes during pregnancy in multiple sclerosis. The protocol was immunoSEQ multiplex PCR, while the TCRdb copy is restricted to in-frame clones and leaves out a portion. The sample records 65,000 to 75,000 clones, roughly 89% being singletons. CDR1 and CDR2 from the germline V gene are KGHSH and LQKENI. V dropped 2 bases and J dropped 5 bases, with 15 bases sitting between them. The CDR3 has 16 amino acids. Sequenced here: peripheral blood, sampled in the third trimester of pregnancy. This rearrangement joins TRBV18 to TRBJ1-4; D not resolved. The clonotype was recovered from a female donor in good health, enrolled as a control in a pregnancy study. CDR3 protein: CASSPGVPEGNEKLFF. The CDR3 nucleotides are TGTGCCAGCTCACCAGGCGTCCCAGAGGGCAATGAAAAACTGTTTTTT.